This TCR beta chain was retrieved from a study of blood T cell repertoires in COVID-19. On the study more broadly: Samples taken during acute and convalescent COVID-19 were collected in the United States, Italy and Spain. PBMCs, B-cell-depleted T cells, or T cells were the source of the cDNA or gDNA that made up the material.

The CDR3 spans 17 residues. Looked up from germline, CDR1 is SGHVS and CDR2 is FQNEAQ. Trimming removed 5 bases from V and 7 bases from J; junction bases left unmatched: 16. Here immunoSEQ multiplex PCR was the method, and the copy in TCRdb shows in-frame clones only, minus some. The table shows about 200,000 clones, with 70% to 90% occurring only once. Ages ranged from about 18 to 89 years, with residence in around 24 US areas. The study recruited exposed participants who had met a COVID-19 case within 2 weeks before entry. The chain combines TRBV7-8 with TRBJ2-1, with 8 bases fitting TRBD2. The TCR was taken from a woman aged 30 to 39 who had been exposed to COVID-19. Sequenced material: PBMCs or T cells enriched from blood (not recorded which). Here the CDR3 reads CASSPTVPGGPINEQFF. DNA of the CDR3: TGTGCCAGCAGCCCTACCGTGCCGGGGGGGCCTATAAATGAGCAGTTCTTC.